The entry below describes one T cell receptor beta chain. Its antigen is unknown. It has no much larger one-base neighbor in the sample; base qualities were not kept. After about 9 days of culture, CD4+ T cells were isolated with the EasySep CD4+ T cell isolation kit. The absence of prior SARS-CoV-2 infection in healthy vaccine recipients was confirmed by negative nucleocapsid antibodies before and after vaccination. On days 3 and 7, half of the culture medium was replaced with fresh IL-2-containing medium. Unless otherwise noted, each peptide stimulation condition was cultured in triplicate wells. PBMC were separated from whole blood using Ficoll-Paque Plus gradient centrifugation and were then either cryopreserved at -140C or used fresh. Genomic DNA was extracted from cultured CD4+ T cells with the QIAamp micro DNA kit. CDR1 SGHAT and CDR2 FQNNGV were looked up in the germline V gene. The CDR3 has 16 amino acids, counting the end cysteine and phenylalanine. Only the CDR3 DNA is retained, 48 bases long and in frame from the first base. Trimming removed 3 bases from V and 2 bases from J; the gene matches leave 6 bases unexplained.

These data belong to a study of vaccination effects on CD4 cells after COVID-19 (dated by TCRdb to 2021 to 2024). Notes on the research overall: To identify antigen-specific CD4+ T cell clonotypes by their expansion, the ViraFEST assay first stimulated PBMC with viral peptide pools and then applied TCR sequencing. Each well held 2 million to 2.5 million PBMC cultured in IMDM containing roughly 5.1% human AB serum, roughly 9.6 IU/ml IL-2 and gentamicin, along with roughly 10 ug/ml peptides. The full study included over 8 COVID-19 convalescent patients and several SARS-CoV-2-naive healthy vaccine recipients. SARS-CoV-2 spike-specific CD4+ TCR repertoires from before and after mRNA vaccination were compared in COVID-19 convalescent patients and in infection-naive vaccine recipients. Cultures from other donors in the study were sequenced using the Oncomine TCR Beta short-read assay on an Illumina iSeq 100. Two doses of either the BNT162b2 or the mRNA-1273 mRNA SARS-CoV-2 vaccine were administered to participants. Study-level results and caveats: In healthy vaccine recipients, vaccine-induced clones were almost all SARS-CoV-2 mono-reactive, with only 1 of 255 being cross-reactive with common cold coronaviruses. Marked clonal contraction was observed in both infection-induced and vaccine-induced clones at late post-vaccination timepoints, consistent with waning T cell responses. Limitations of the study were the small number of convalescent patients and the absence of early post-infection timepoints.

The library was obtained by the immunoSEQ multiplex PCR assay. DNA from the cultured, isolated CD4+ T cells was subjected to TCR beta CDR3 sequencing. The paper's processing steps were these. Non-productive TCR sequences were removed, reads were trimmed to the CDR3 region, and CDR3s of at least 7 amino acids were retained. The MANAFEST web app was used to identify antigen-specific clonotypes by comparing expansion in peptide wells with expansion in reference cultures. To count as positive, a clone had to show expansion at FDR<0.05 compared with the reference and with all other wells, an odds ratio above 5, and a frequency above 0.1% in two replicate wells. A clonotype was called cross-reactive if it was significantly expanded both in SARS-CoV-2 spike wells and in at least one common cold coronavirus spike condition. Using the stringdist R package, CDR3 similarity was measured by Levenshtein distance, and unrooted trees were constructed with ape in R 3.6.1. As stored in TCRdb, this immuneACCESS dataset retains in-frame rearrangements with V and J assigned. A fraction of the clones does not appear; measured against another copy, unresolved V genes explain less than half of the discrepancy, and the remainder lacks a known reason. The V and J calls and clone size are taken from that table; D and trimming were inferred from the DNA. Within this sample are approximately 31,000 clones, with 70% of them counted one time only. The top ten constitute 3.8% of the sample.

The chain was built from TRBV11-2 and TRBJ2-3, with 9 bases in between that match TRBD2. The sequence came from a human donor who received a COVID-19 vaccine. Here the sequenced sample was CD4+ T cells from PBMCs cultured without peptide, taken before COVID-19 vaccination. The CDR3 protein sequence reads: CASSFLAGTHTDTQYF. The base sequence is TGTGCCAGCAGCTTCCTAGCGGGAACGCACACAGATACGCAGTATTTT.